One T cell receptor beta chain is described in this entry. Germline CDR1 reads SNHLY; CDR2 reads FYNNEI. V was shortened by 3 bases and J by 5 bases, with 16 bases between the two germline ends. The length of the CDR3 is 15 residues. The sample originates from a study of OX40 agonist ivuxolimab in advanced cancers. Produced via immunoSEQ multiplex PCR; TCRdb's table is partial and in-frame only. The profile covers about 31,000 clones, with around nine tenths appearing a single time and about a quarter taken by the ten largest. The input for sequencing was CD4+ or CD8+ T cells sorted from blood, taken in a trial of the OX40 agonist ivuxolimab. The rearrangement joins TRBV2 to TRBJ1-1, with a possible D match to TRBD1 (5 bases). This receptor was taken from an adult with an advanced solid tumor such as melanoma, head and neck, liver or kidney cancer. Here the CDR3 reads CASSDSLGEVTEAFF. The CDR3 DNA sequence: TGTGCCAGCAGTGATTCCCTGGGGGAAGTAACTGAAGCTTTCTTT. Based on the CDR3 plus reference TRBV2 and TRBJ1-1, the full variable domain is EPEVTQTPSHQVTQMGQEVILRCVPISNHLYFYWYRQILGQKVEFLVSFYNNEISEKSEIFDDQFSVERPDGSNFTLKIRSTKLEDSAMYFCASSDSLGEVTEAFFGQGTRLTVV.